Listed below are T cell receptor beta chains from one sample, sequenced in a study of blood T cells in healthy people across ages. A single record per CDR3 protein comes from TCRdb applying MiXCR to the 5' RACE reads. The sample shows under 1,000,000 distinct CDR3 sequences, 35% to 40% of them seen only once. The sequenced sample consisted of blood. Receptors originate from a man aged 18 to 30 in good health. Both conserved end residues are part of each CDR3. The D gene is left open where the match is weak. The size entry is marked missing in some rows and otherwise reads once, few, many or a size class.

>TRBJ2-1|TRBD1|TRBV5-6|few
CASSFRQGAPNEQFF
TGTGCCAGCAGCTTTAGACAGGGGGCCCCCAATGAGCAGTTCTTC
>TRBJ1-1|NA|TRBV5-1|few
CASSLGSRAHEAFF
TGCGCCAGCAGCTTGGGATCCAGGGCCCACGAAGCTTTCTTT
>TRBJ1-1|NA|TRBV7-9|NA
CASSPYGTTDTEAFF
TGTGCCAGCAGCCCATACGGGACAACGGACACTGAAGCTTTCTTT
>TRBJ2-5|NA|TRBV7-3|NA
CASSLQSPGYQETQYF
TGTGCCAGCAGCTTACAGTCTCCCGGGTACCAAGAGACCCAGTACTTC
>TRBJ2-7|NA|TRBV4-1|few
CASSQASLGLYEQYF
TGCGCCAGCAGCCAAGCGTCCCTGGGGTTGTACGAGCAGTACTTC
>TRBJ1-1|TRBD1|TRBV12-3/TRBV12-4|NA
CASSPPRGHTEAFF
TGTGCCAGCAGTCCCCCGAGGGGGCACACTGAAGCTTTCTTT
>TRBJ1-1|NA|TRBV12-3/TRBV12-4|NA
CASTPLAPAVGAFF
TGTGCCAGCACTCCTTTAGCCCCGGCCGTTGGAGCTTTCTTT
>TRBJ2-3|NA|TRBV25-1|NA
CASSEWRGGRGSDTQYF
TGTGCCAGCAGTGAATGGCGTGGGGGCCGAGGGTCAGATACGCAGTATTTT
>TRBJ2-3|NA|TRBV20-1|few
CSAESRDEADTQYF
TGCAGTGCCGAAAGCCGGGACGAGGCAGATACGCAGTATTTT
>TRBJ1-5|NA|TRBV12-3/TRBV12-4|few
CASSFEEGSNQPQHF
TGTGCCAGCAGTTTCGAGGAAGGGAGCAATCAGCCCCAGCATTTT
>TRBJ2-2|NA|TRBV5-1|few
CASSLEGHGYTGELFF
TGCGCCAGCAGCTTGGAAGGGCACGGCTACACCGGGGAGCTGTTTTTT
>TRBJ1-1|NA|TRBV5-5|NA
CASSWAGGRNTEAFF
TGTGCCAGCAGCTGGGCTGGGGGGAGAAACACTGAAGCTTTCTTT
>TRBJ2-2|NA|TRBV11-3|NA
CASSSHRVTGELFF
TGTGCCAGCAGCTCGCACAGGGTCACCGGGGAGCTGTTTTTT
>TRBJ2-3|TRBD2|TRBV7-2|many
CASSLGAGGADTQYF
TGTGCCAGCAGCTTAGGAGCGGGGGGGGCAGATACGCAGTATTTT
>TRBJ2-7|TRBD1|TRBV5-1|once
CASSPFTGGPSYEQYF
TGCGCCAGCAGCCCCTTCACAGGGGGGCCTTCCTACGAGCAGTACTTC
>TRBJ2-1|TRBD2|TRBV3-1|NA
CASSQVDPQRGPYNEQFF
TGTGCCAGCAGCCAAGTCGATCCGCAGCGGGGCCCCTACAATGAGCAGTTCTTC
>TRBJ1-2|TRBD1|TRBV7-2|NA
CASSSGQGGGNYRGYTF
TGTGCCAGCAGCTCCGGACAGGGAGGAGGGAATTATCGAGGCTACACCTTC
>TRBJ1-1|NA|TRBV4-3|few
CASSQDGGTRAFF
TGCGCCAGCAGCCAAGACGGAGGGACTCGCGCTTTCTTT
>TRBJ2-5|TRBD2|TRBV7-2|NA
CASSPGLAGGPDQETQYF
TGTGCCAGCAGCCCCGGGCTAGCGGGGGGACCAGATCAAGAGACCCAGTACTTC
>TRBJ2-3|TRBD2|TRBV9|many
CASSPGTSGGVADTQYF
TGTGCCAGCAGCCCCGGGACTAGCGGGGGAGTCGCAGATACGCAGTATTTT
>TRBJ2-2|TRBD1|TRBV20-1|NA
CSPPHLGQGATGELFF
TGCAGCCCCCCGCACCTAGGACAGGGGGCAACCGGGGAGCTGTTTTTT
>TRBJ1-2|NA|TRBV12-3/TRBV12-4|few
CASSRRGIGYGYTF
TGTGCCAGCAGCCGCAGGGGAATAGGCTATGGCTACACCTTC
>TRBJ1-2|NA|TRBV2|many
CASSAADAAGYTF
TGTGCCAGCAGTGCCGCAGATGCGGCTGGCTACACCTTC
>TRBJ2-3|TRBD2|TRBV7-9|NA
CASSLWDYPRLTDTQYF
TGTGCCAGCAGCTTATGGGACTACCCTCGACTCACAGATACGCAGTATTTT
>TRBJ2-5|NA|TRBV28|NA
CASSANRAIRETQYF
TGTGCCAGCAGTGCTAACCGGGCGATAAGGGAGACCCAGTACTTC
>TRBJ2-7|NA|TRBV5-1|NA
CASSKDSYDEQYF
TGCGCCAGCAGCAAGGACAGTTACGATGAGCAGTACTTC
>TRBJ2-7|TRBD2|TRBV12-3/TRBV12-4|NA
CASSPGLAGPHNEQYF
TGTGCCAGCAGCCCCGGACTAGCGGGGCCCCACAATGAGCAGTACTTC
>TRBJ2-7|NA|TRBV5-1|NA
CASYPDRTLSEQYF
TGCGCCAGCTACCCAGACAGGACTTTGAGCGAGCAGTACTTC
>TRBJ1-5|NA|TRBV6-2/TRBV6-3|many
CASSSRTATKAQHF
TGTGCCAGCAGTTCTCGGACAGCTACAAAGGCCCAGCATTTT
>TRBJ1-5|NA|TRBV7-2|few
CASSFMAPHGNQPQHF
TGTGCCAGCAGCTTTATGGCACCCCATGGCAATCAGCCCCAGCATTTT
>TRBJ1-2|NA|TRBV20-1|few
CSARSRSPYGYTF
TGCAGTGCTAGATCACGAAGCCCCTATGGCTACACCTTC
>TRBJ2-4|NA|TRBV6-2/TRBV6-3|few
CASRSEGVAKNIQYF
TGTGCCAGCAGATCCGAGGGGGTAGCCAAAAACATTCAGTACTTC
>TRBJ2-7|NA|TRBV7-6|NA
CASSPRDRDSYEQYF
TGTGCCAGCAGCCCGCGGGACAGAGACTCCTACGAGCAGTACTTC
>TRBJ2-3|TRBD2|TRBV9|few
CASSPSGGAPGTQYF
TGTGCCAGCAGCCCCAGCGGGGGGGCCCCGGGTACGCAGTATTTT
>TRBJ2-7|NA|TRBV4-2|NA
CASSQDPGTPYEQYF
TGTGCCAGCAGCCAAGATCCGGGCACCCCCTACGAGCAGTACTTC
>TRBJ2-7|NA|TRBV11-3|NA
CASSLGRFGGEQYF
TGTGCCAGCAGCTTAGGGAGGTTTGGAGGCGAGCAGTACTTC
>TRBJ2-5|NA|TRBV3-1|many
CASSLRTTLQYF
TGTGCCAGCAGCCTCCGGACTACCCTCCAGTACTTC
>TRBJ1-5|NA|TRBV20-1|few
CSAKRRISNQPQHF
TGCAGTGCCAAACGGCGTATTAGCAATCAGCCCCAGCATTTT
>TRBJ2-1|NA|TRBV20-1|NA
CSARGINQETQFF
TGCAGTGCTAGGGGTATCAACCAAGAGACCCAGTTCTTC
>TRBJ2-3|NA|TRBV21-1|few
CASSKAGRWKGDTQYF
TGTGCCAGCAGCAAGGCTGGCAGGTGGAAGGGAGATACGCAGTATTTT
>TRBJ2-7|NA|TRBV6-6|many
CASALSGPYEQYF
TGTGCCAGCGCCCTTTCTGGCCCTTACGAGCAGTACTTC
>TRBJ2-5|NA|TRBV6-6|few
CASSYQLRETQYF
TGTGCCAGCAGTTACCAACTTAGAGAGACCCAGTACTTC
>TRBJ2-1|TRBD1|TRBV12-3/TRBV12-4|few
CASSLGRQGEKFF
TGTGCCAGCAGTTTAGGTAGGCAGGGGGAAAAGTTCTTC
>TRBJ1-1|NA|TRBV7-9|few
CASSPAYTEAFF
TGTGCCAGCAGCCCAGCTTACACTGAAGCTTTCTTT
>TRBJ1-4|NA|TRBV15|NA
CATSGGTATNEKLFF
TGTGCCACCAGCGGCGGGACTGCAACGAATGAAAAACTGTTTTTT
>TRBJ1-1|NA|TRBV12-3/TRBV12-4|NA
CASSPPGGTNTEAFF
TGTGCCAGCAGTCCGCCGGGAGGAACGAACACTGAAGCTTTCTTT
>TRBJ2-1|NA|TRBV3-1|NA
CASSQAHNEQFF
TGTGCCAGCAGCCAAGCGCACAATGAGCAGTTCTTC
>TRBJ2-7|TRBD1|TRBV12-5|NA
CASGLGTGGREQYF
TGTGCTAGTGGGCTTGGGACAGGGGGAAGGGAGCAGTACTTC
>TRBJ2-3|NA|TRBV14|few
CASSHYDSSSTDTQYF
TGTGCCAGCAGCCATTACGACAGTTCTAGCACAGATACGCAGTATTTT
>TRBJ1-2|NA|TRBV20-1|few
CSAGPRGGRAGYTF
TGCAGTGCTGGCCCCCGCGGGGGGCGGGCTGGCTACACCTTC
>TRBJ2-7|TRBD1|TRBV20-1|NA
CSARPAGQGYEQYF
TGCAGTGCTAGACCCGCGGGACAGGGCTACGAGCAGTACTTC
>TRBJ1-1|TRBD1|TRBV20-1|NA
CSADDTGTGMTEAFF
TGCAGTGCTGATGACACCGGGACAGGGATGACTGAAGCTTTCTTT
>TRBJ2-1|NA|TRBV20-1|NA
CSAREEGTFNEQFF
TGCAGTGCTAGAGAGGAGGGGACCTTCAATGAGCAGTTCTTC
>TRBJ2-7|NA|TRBV20-1|few
CSALTATFNEQYF
TGCAGTGCTCTTACAGCCACCTTCAATGAGCAGTACTTC
>TRBJ2-5|NA|TRBV24-1|NA
CATSAGLSYQETQYF
TGTGCCACCAGTGCGGGACTTTCGTACCAAGAGACCCAGTACTTC
>TRBJ2-1|TRBD2|TRBV29-1|NA
CSVAAGGGLFF
TGCAGCGTTGCAGCGGGAGGGGGGCTGTTCTTC
>TRBJ2-1|TRBD1|TRBV28|NA
CASSSFRGLNEQFF
TGTGCCAGCAGTTCTTTCAGGGGGCTGAATGAGCAGTTCTTC
>TRBJ1-2|NA|TRBV27|few
CASSLSWGRSYGYTF
TGTGCCAGCAGTTTATCCTGGGGGAGAAGCTATGGCTACACCTTC
>TRBJ2-3|TRBD2|TRBV9|NA
CASSATSGVSSVTQYF
TGTGCCAGCAGCGCGACTAGCGGGGTGTCGTCAGTTACGCAGTATTTT